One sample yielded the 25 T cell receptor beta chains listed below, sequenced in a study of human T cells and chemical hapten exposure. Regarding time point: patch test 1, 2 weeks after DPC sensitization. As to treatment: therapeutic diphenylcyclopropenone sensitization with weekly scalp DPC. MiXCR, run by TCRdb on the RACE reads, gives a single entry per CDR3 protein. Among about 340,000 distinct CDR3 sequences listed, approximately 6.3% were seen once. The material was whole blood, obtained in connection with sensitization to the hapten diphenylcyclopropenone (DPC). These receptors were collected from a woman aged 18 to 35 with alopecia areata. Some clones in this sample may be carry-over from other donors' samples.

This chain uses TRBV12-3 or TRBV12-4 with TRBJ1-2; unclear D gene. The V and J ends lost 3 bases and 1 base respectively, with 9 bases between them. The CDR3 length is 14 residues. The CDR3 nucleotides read TGTGCCAGCAGTTTTGTTGGGAGTAACTATGGCTACACCTTC. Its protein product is CASSFVGSNYGYTF.

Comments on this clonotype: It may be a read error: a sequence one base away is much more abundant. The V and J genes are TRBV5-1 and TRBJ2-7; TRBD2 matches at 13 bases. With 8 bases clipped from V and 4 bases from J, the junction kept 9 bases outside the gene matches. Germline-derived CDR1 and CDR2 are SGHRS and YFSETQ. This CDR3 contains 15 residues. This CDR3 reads CASSPTSGGVYEQYF. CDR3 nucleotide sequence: TGCGCCAGTTCTCCCACTAGCGGGGGGGTGTACGAGCAGTACTTC.

In DNA, the CDR3 is TGCAGCTGCCGAGCGGGGGGCAGTAGGGAGACCCAGTACTTC. It translates to CSCRAGGSRETQYF. The V call is TRBV29-1, the J call TRBJ2-5, with TRBD2 matching 9 bases. The CDR3 is 14 amino acids. The germline CDR1 and CDR2 sequences are SQVTM and ANQGSEA. V lost 8 bases and J lost 5; bases outside the gene matches: 12.

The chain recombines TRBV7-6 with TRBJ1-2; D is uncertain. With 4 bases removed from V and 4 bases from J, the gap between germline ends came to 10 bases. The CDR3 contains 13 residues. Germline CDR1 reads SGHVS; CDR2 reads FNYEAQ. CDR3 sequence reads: CASSYEWGYGYTF. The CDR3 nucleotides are TGTGCCAGCAGCTATGAATGGGGCTATGGCTACACCTTC.

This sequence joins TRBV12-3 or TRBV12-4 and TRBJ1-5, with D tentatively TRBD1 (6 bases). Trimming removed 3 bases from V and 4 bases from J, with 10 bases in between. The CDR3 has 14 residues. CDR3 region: CASSFQGYNQPQHF. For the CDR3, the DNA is TGTGCCAGCAGTTTCCAGGGGTATAATCAGCCCCAGCATTTT.

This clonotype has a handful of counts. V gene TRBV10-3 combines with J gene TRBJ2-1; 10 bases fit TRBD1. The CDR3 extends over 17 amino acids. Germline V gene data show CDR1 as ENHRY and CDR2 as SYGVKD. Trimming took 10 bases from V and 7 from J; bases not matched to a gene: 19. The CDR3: CATTLITGTGVQNEQFF. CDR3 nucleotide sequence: TGTGCCACGACGCTGATTACCGGGACAGGGGTACAGAATGAGCAGTTCTTC.

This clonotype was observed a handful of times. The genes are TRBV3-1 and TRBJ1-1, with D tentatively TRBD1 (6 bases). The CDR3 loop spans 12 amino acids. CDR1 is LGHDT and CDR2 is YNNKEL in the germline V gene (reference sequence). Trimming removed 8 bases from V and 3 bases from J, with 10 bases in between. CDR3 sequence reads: CASQEGDTEAFF. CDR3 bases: TGTGCCAGCCAGGAGGGGGACACTGAAGCTTTCTTT.

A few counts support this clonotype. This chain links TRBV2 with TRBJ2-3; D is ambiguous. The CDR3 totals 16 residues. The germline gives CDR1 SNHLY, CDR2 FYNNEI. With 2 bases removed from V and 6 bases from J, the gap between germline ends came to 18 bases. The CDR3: CASSESELWRKDTQYF. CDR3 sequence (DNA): TGTGCCAGCAGTGAATCGGAACTTTGGAGAAAGGATACGCAGTATTTT.

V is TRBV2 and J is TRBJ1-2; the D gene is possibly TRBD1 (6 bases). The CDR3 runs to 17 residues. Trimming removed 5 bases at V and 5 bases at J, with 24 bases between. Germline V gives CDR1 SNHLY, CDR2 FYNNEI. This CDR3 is CASSPNRVGKERYGYTF. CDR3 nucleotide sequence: TGTGCCAGCAGTCCCAACAGGGTCGGTAAAGAAAGATATGGCTACACCTTC.

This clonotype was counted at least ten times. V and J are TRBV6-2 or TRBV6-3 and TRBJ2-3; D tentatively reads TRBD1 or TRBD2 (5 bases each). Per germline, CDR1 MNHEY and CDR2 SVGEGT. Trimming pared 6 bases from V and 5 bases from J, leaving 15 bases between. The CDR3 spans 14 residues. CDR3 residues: CASRSSGALDTQYF. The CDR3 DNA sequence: TGTGCCAGCAGATCCTCCGGGGCCCTAGATACGCAGTATTTT.

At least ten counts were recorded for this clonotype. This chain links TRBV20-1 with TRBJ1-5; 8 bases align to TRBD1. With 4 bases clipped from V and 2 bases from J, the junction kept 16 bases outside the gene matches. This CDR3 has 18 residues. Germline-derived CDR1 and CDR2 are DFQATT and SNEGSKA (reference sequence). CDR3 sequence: CSATGSRTGSVGNQPQHF. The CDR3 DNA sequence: TGCAGTGCTACGGGGTCGCGGACAGGGAGCGTTGGCAATCAGCCCCAGCATTTT.

CDR3 residues: CASSIRVGTEAFF. The CDR3 DNA sequence: TGTGCCAGCAGCATACGGGTTGGGACTGAAGCTTTCTTT. This chain links TRBV6-2 or TRBV6-3 with TRBJ1-1; D gene unclear. This CDR3 has 13 amino acids. Germline V gene lookup returns CDR1 MNHEY and CDR2 SVGEGT. V lost 6 bases to trimming and J lost 5 bases, with 13 bases between them.

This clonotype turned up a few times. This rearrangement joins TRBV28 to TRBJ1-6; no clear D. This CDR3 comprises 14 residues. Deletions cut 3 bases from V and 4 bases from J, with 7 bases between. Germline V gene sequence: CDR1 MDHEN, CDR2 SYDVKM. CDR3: CASSLPAYNSPLHF. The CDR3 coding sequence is TGTGCCAGCAGTTTGCCAGCATATAATTCACCCCTCCACTTT. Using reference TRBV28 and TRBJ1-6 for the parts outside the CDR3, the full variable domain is DVKVTQSSRYLVKRTGEKVFLECVQDMDHENMFWYRQDPGLGLRLIYFSYDVKMKEKGDIPEGYSVSREKKERFSLILESASTNQTSMYLCASSLPAYNSPLHFGNGTRLTVT.

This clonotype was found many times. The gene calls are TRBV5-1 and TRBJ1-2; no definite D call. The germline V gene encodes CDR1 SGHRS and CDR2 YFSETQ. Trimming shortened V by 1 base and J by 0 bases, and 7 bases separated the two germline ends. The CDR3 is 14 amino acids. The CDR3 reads CASSLSASNYGYTF. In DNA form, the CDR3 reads TGCGCCAGCAGCTTGTCAGCGTCTAACTATGGCTACACCTTC.

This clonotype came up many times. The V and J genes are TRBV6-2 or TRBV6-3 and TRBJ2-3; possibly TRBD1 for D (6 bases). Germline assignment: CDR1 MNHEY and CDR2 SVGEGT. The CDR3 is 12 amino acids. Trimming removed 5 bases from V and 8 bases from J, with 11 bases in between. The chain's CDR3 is CASSTGIGTQYF. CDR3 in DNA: TGTGCCAGCAGTACAGGGATCGGTACGCAGTATTTT.

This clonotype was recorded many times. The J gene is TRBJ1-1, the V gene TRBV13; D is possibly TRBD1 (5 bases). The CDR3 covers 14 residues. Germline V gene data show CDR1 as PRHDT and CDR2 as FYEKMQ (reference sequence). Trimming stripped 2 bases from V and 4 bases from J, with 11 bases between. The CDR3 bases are TGTGCCAGCAGCTTACAGGGCTCGGCCACTGAAGCTTTCTTT. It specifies CASSLQGSATEAFF.

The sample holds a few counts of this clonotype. For the CDR3, the DNA is TGTGCCAGCAGATATAGCGGACAGGAGGCACAAGAGACCCAGTACTTC. This gives the protein CASRYSGQEAQETQYF. The chain combines TRBV5-6 with TRBJ2-5; weak D call: TRBD1 (7 bases). Germline CDR1 SGHDT, CDR2 YYEEEE. V was shortened by 5 bases and J by 2 bases, with 19 bases between the two germline ends. This CDR3 contains 16 residues.

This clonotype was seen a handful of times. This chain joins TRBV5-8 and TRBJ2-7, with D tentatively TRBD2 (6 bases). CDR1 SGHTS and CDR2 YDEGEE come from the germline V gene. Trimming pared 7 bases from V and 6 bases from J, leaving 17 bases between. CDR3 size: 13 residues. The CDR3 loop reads CASGDGGATEQYF. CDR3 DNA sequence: TGTGCCAGCGGGGACGGGGGTGCTACCGAGCAGTACTTC. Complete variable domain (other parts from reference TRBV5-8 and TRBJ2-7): EAGVTQSPTHLIKTRGQQATLRCSPISGHTSVYWYQQALGLGLQFLLWYDEGEERNRGNFPPRFSGRQFPNYSSELNVNALELEDSALYLCASGDGGATEQYFGPGTRLTVT.

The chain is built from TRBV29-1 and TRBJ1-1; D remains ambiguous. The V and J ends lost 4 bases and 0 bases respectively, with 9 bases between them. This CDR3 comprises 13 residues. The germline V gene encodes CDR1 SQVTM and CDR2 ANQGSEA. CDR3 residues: CSVGRSVNTEAFF. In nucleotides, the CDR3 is TGCAGCGTTGGACGCTCCGTGAACACTGAAGCTTTCTTT.

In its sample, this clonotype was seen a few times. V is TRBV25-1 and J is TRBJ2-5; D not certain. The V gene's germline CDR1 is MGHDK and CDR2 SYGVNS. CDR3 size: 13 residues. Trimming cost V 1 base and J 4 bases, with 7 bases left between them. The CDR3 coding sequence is TGTGCCAGCAGTGAATCAGCCCCAGAGACCCAGTACTTC. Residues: CASSESAPETQYF.

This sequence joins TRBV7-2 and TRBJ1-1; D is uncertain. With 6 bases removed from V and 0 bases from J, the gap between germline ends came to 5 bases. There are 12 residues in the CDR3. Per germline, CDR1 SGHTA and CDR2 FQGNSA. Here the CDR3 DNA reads TGTGCCAGCAGGTTGATGAACACTGAAGCTTTCTTT. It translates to CASRLMNTEAFF.

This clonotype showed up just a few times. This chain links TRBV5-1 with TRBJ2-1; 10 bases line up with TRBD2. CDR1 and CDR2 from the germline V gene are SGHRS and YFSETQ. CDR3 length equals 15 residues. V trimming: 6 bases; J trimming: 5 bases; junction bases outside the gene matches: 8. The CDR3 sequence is CASTNPSGRDNEQFF. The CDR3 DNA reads TGCGCCAGCACCAACCCTAGCGGGAGAGACAATGAGCAGTTCTTC.

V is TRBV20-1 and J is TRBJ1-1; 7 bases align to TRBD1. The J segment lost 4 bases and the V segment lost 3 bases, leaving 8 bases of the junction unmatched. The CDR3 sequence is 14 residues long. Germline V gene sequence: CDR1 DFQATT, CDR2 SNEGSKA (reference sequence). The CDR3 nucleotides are TGCAGTGCTAGCCAGGGGGTTGGAGGCACTGAAGCTTTCTTT. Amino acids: CSASQGVGGTEAFF.

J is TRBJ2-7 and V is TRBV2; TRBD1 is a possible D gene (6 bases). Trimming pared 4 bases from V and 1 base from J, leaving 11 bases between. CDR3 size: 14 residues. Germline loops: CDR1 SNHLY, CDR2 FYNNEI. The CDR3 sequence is CASSGGQGSYEQYF. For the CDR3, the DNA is TGTGCCAGCAGTGGCGGCCAGGGGTCCTACGAGCAGTACTTC. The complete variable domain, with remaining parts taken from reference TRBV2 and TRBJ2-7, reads EPEVTQTPSHQVTQMGQEVILRCVPISNHLYFYWYRQILGQKVEFLVSFYNNEISEKSEIFDDQFSVERPDGSNFTLKIRSTKLEDSAMYFCASSGGQGSYEQYFGPGTRLTVT.

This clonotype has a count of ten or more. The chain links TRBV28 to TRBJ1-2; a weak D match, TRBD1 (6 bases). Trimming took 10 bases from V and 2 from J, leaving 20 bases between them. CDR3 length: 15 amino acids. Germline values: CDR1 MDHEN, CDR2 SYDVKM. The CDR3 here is CATLPKPDRNYGYTF. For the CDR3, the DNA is TGTGCCACACTCCCTAAACCGGACAGAAACTATGGCTACACCTTC.